The clone carrying this TCR beta chain was counted only a few times. Its specificity is unknown. As to time point: patch test 1, 2 weeks after DPC sensitization. Treatment given: therapeutic diphenylcyclopropenone sensitization with weekly scalp DPC. Via MiXCR, TCRdb re-called the RACE reads, giving one row per CDR3 protein. Of some 180,000 distinct CDR3 sequences listed, under 25% are singletons. The record originates from a study of human T cells and chemical hapten exposure. Broader study findings: TCRs whose frequency exceeded 1 in 1000 remained the same following DPC sensitization.

V was pared by 2 bases and J by 2 bases, with 6 bases between. The CDR3 has 14 residues. Germline CDR1 SGHAT, CDR2 FQNNGV. The source of this sequence is a woman aged 50 to 65 with alopecia areata. Some clones in this sample may be carry-over from other donors' samples. The specimen comprised whole blood, sampled in connection with sensitization to the hapten diphenylcyclopropenone (DPC). The chain recombines TRBV11-2 with TRBJ2-2, with unresolved D. DNA for the CDR3: TGTGCCAGCAGCTTATATCTTAACACCGGGGAGCTGTTTTTT. Its translation is CASSLYLNTGELFF.